Here is one T cell receptor beta chain with its context. This clonotype was found many times. Its antigen is still unknown. No base-level quality is on record; no much larger clone is a single base apart. Library creation used 5' RACE. Sequencer: Illumina HiSeq 2000. A universal primer binding site was added through template switching, and the final cDNA carried a unique molecular identifier so that TCR cDNA molecules could be counted accurately. Specific primers in the conserved constant-segment region were used to synthesize first-strand cDNA for the TCR alpha and beta chains. To control for contamination, each cDNA library was double barcoded with a SMART-Mk sample barcode plus Illumina barcodes. TruSeq adapter sequences along with Illumina sample barcodes were introduced in two successive PCR steps. Sequencing of the TCR alpha and beta cDNA libraries was done on the Illumina HiSeq platform using custom primers. The paper's data handling went like this. MiGEC was used to process raw reads and extract unique molecular identifiers, and MiXCR was used to find CDR3 positions. Recombination models were inferred per individual with the repgenHMM and IGoR tools using an EM algorithm. Shared clonotypes were analyzed with the tcR package in R, and sharing was normalized by the product of cloneset sizes. Out-of-frame nonproductive sequences were analyzed to study raw recombination free of thymic and clonal selection effects. TCRdb trimmed public reads at Q25 via fastp, called clones via MiXCR and kept in-frame beta chains. Rows matching on CDR3 protein sequence are summarized as one entry with the most common DNA and genes. TCRdb, rather than the study authors, made the V and J calls. This sample is represented by 640,000 or so distinct CDR3 sequences; 5.5% to 6.5% of them were singletons. The ten largest clones add up to roughly 1.8% of the sample.

The data were obtained in a study of identical twins (TCRdb year 2016). As for the study more broadly: To test whether fetal clonotypes persist, the study used deep sequencing on TCR alpha and beta repertoires from monozygotic twins, unrelated adults of various ages, and cord blood. Replicate twin experiments were performed at different times using different library preparation protocols to rule out contamination.

The CDR3, cysteine through valine, is 11 amino acids long. CDR3 DNA only is kept here, 33 bases in frame from base 1. Sequences SQVTM (CDR1) and ANQGSEA (CDR2) are obtained from the germline V gene. Trimming removed 7 bases from V and 4 bases from J, leaving 11 bases between the germline ends. Only healthy Caucasian donors were included. Three unrelated non-twin adults were also sequenced: a male aged 18 to 29, a male aged 50 to 60 and a female aged 50 to 60. Using Miltenyi CD45RO+ enrichment and human naive T-cell isolation kits, memory (CD45RO+) and naive T cells were isolated from PBMC. What the study reported, not specific to this receptor: Fewer insertions were carried by abundant cord blood beta clonotypes, a similar but weaker trend appeared in young adult naive repertoires, and no such trend appeared in memory repertoires. Out-of-frame TCR alpha sequences shared between twins showed an excess of low generation-probability sequences compared with coincidental sharing between unrelated individuals. Excess twin sharing in beta out-of-frame sequences was weaker because fewer shared sequences lowered the signal-to-noise ratio. Invariant T cells such as MAIT and iNKT could partly confound zero-insertion analyses, although diverse VJ usage argued against such confounding for most clonotypes. Out-of-frame TCR alpha sharing in monozygotic twins was systematically underestimated by recombination models, whereas sharing between unrelated individuals was in agreement with the recombination models. Conclusions relied on cross-sectional statistical analysis, since the same donors could not be followed over many years.

Input material: naive T cells sorted from blood. Per the publication, the cell subset or site label means: cells isolated with a human naive T-cell isolation kit. The chain is encoded by TRBV29-1 joined to TRBJ2-7, with no confident D gene call. The receptor was derived from a man aged 18 to 35 in good health. The DNA reads as follows: TGCAGCGCCCTGGACGGATACGAGCAGTACGTC. It translates to CSALDGYEQYV.